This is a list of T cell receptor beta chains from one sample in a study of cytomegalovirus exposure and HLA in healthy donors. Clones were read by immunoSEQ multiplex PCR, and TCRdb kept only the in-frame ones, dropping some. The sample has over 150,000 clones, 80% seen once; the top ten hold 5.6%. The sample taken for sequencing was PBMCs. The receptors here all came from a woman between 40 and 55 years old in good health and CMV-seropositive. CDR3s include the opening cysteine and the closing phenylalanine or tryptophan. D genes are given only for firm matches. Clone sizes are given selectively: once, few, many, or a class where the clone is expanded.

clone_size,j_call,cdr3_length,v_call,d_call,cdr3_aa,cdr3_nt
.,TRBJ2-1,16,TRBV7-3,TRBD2,CASSLTGLAGTDEQFF,TGTGCCAGCAGCTTGACGGGACTAGCGGGAACGGATGAGCAGTTCTTC
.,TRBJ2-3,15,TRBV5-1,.,CASSLQAPSTDTQYF,TGCGCCAGCAGCTTACAGGCCCCTAGCACAGATACGCAGTATTTT
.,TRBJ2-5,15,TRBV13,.,CASSLGLAAPETQYF,TGTGCCAGCAGCTTAGGGTTAGCGGCCCCCGAGACCCAGTACTTC
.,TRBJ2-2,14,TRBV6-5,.,CASSYDSGTGELFF,TGTGCCAGCAGTTACGATTCAGGCACCGGGGAGCTGTTTTTT
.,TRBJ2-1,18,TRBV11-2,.,CASSLAERALRYYNEQFF,TGTGCCAGCAGCTTAGCGGAGAGGGCCCTGCGGTATTACAATGAGCAGTTCTTC
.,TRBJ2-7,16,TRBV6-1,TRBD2,CASSEVNLAGSYEQYF,TGTGCCAGCAGTGAAGTTAATTTAGCGGGGTCGTACGAGCAGTACTTC
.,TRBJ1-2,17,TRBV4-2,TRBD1,CASSQDRNRGQTYGYTF,TGTGCCAGCAGCCAAGATAGAAACAGGGGGCAGACTTATGGCTACACCTTC
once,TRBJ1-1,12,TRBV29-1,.,CSVELGEGSGFF,TGCAGCGTTGAATTGGGTGAGGGAAGTGGTTTCTTT
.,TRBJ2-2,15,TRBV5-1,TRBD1,CASRLGQANTGELFF,TGCGCCAGCAGGTTGGGACAGGCGAACACCGGGGAGCTGTTTTTT
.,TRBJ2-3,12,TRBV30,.,CAWRIQVQTQYF,TGTGCCTGGAGGATACAGGTACAAACGCAGTATTTT
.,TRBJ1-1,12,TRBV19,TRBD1,CASAGGFTEAFF,TGTGCCAGCGCAGGGGGCTTCACTGAAGCTTTCTTT
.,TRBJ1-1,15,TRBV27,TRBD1,CASSLQTGPNTEAFF,TGTGCCAGCAGTCTCCAGACAGGGCCGAACACTGAAGCTTTCTTT
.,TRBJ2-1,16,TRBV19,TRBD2,CASSARLAGGPNEQFF,TGTGCCAGTAGTGCTAGACTAGCGGGAGGACCCAATGAGCAGTTCTTC
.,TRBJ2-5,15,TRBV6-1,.,CASSEGWTVQETQYF,TGTGCCAGCAGTGAAGGGTGGACAGTCCAAGAGACCCAGTACTTC
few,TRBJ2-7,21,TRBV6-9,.,CASSYSGGDGAERGLAYEQYF,TGTGCCAGCAGTTATTCAGGGGGGGACGGGGCGGAACGTGGGTTGGCCTACGAGCAGTACTTC
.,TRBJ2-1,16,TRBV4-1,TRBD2,CASSPLGFTSGNEQFF,TGCGCCAGCAGCCCCCTAGGATTTACTAGCGGCAATGAGCAGTTCTTC
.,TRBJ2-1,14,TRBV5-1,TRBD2,CASSKTSGNNEQFF,TGCGCCAGCAGCAAAACTAGCGGAAACAATGAGCAGTTCTTC
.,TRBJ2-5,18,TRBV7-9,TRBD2,CASSGRGSSGRQQETQYF,TGTGCCAGCAGCGGGAGAGGGTCTAGCGGGAGGCAGCAAGAGACCCAGTACTTC
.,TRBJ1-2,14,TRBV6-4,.,CASSPGHSNYGYTF,TGTGCCAGCAGTCCCGGACACTCGAACTATGGCTACACCTTC
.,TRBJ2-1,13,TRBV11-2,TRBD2,CATRLAGENEQFF,TGTGCCACCAGACTAGCGGGAGAAAATGAGCAGTTCTTC
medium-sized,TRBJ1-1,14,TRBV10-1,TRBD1,CASRPGTGTTEAFF,TGCGCCAGCAGACCCGGGACAGGGACGACTGAAGCTTTCTTT
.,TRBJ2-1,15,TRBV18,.,CASSPRGLSYNEQFF,TGTGCCAGCTCCCCTAGGGGCCTCTCCTACAATGAGCAGTTCTTC
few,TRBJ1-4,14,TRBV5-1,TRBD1,CASSFGQGAEKLFF,TGCGCCAGCAGCTTCGGACAGGGGGCTGAAAAACTGTTTTTT
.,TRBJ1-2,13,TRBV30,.,CAWRVRTYNGYTF,TGTGCCTGGAGAGTTCGCACCTATAATGGCTACACCTTC
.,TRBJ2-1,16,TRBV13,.,CASTQLLGGIQNEQFF,TGTGCCAGCACCCAACTCCTAGGGGGTATCCAAAATGAGCAGTTCTTC
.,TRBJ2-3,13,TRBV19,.,CASRGQGADTQYF,TGTGCCAGTAGGGGGCAAGGGGCAGATACGCAGTATTTT
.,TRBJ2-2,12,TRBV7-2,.,CASSYYTGELFF,TGTGCCAGCAGCTACTACACCGGGGAGCTGTTTTTT
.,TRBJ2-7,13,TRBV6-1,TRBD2,CASRPLWEGEQYF,TGTGCCAGCAGGCCACTTTGGGAGGGGGAGCAGTACTTC
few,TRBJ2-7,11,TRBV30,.,CAWSQDKEQYF,TGTGCCTGGAGTCAGGACAAGGAGCAGTACTTC